What follows are 2 T cell receptor beta chains derived from one specimen sequenced in a study of blood T cell repertoires in COVID-19. Sequenced by immunoSEQ multiplex PCR; TCRdb stores in-frame clones only, minus some. The sample lists around 150,000 clones, approximately 89% occurring once. The sequenced sample was peripheral blood. These receptors came from a man aged 60 to 75 with active or convalescent COVID-19.

For this clone: Different DNA sequences within this sample yield the same CDR3. The chain recombines TRBV7-9 with TRBJ2-3; D may be TRBD1 (5 bases). CDR1 is SEHNR, CDR2 FQNEAQ, per germline (reference sequence). This CDR3 contains 14 residues. The V gene lost 1 base and the J gene lost 0 bases, with 5 bases spanning the gap. CDR3 nucleotide sequence: TGTGCCAGCAGCTTAGAGGGGAGCACAGATACGCAGTATTTT. Protein product: CASSLEGSTDTQYF.

V usage is TRBV5-5 and J usage is TRBJ2-5; TRBD1 matches at 10 bases. The trim removed 4 bases at V and 5 bases at J, leaving 11 bases unmatched. The CDR3 extends over 16 amino acids. Germline V CDR1 and CDR2: SGHKS, YYEKEE (reference sequence). The CDR3 nucleotides read TGTGCCAGCAGCCGAAGATCGACAGGGGGCGGGGAGACCCAGTACTTC. Encoded protein: CASSRRSTGGGETQYF.